A selection of T cell receptor beta chains follows, all from one sample in a study of OX40 agonist ivuxolimab in advanced cancers. The table came from immunoSEQ multiplex PCR; TCRdb's copy has only in-frame clones and leaves some out. Seen here are 98,000 or so clones, roughly 94% observed once, and the top ten hold less than 0.2%. Sequencing used CD4+ or CD8+ T cells sorted from blood, obtained in a trial of the OX40 agonist ivuxolimab. The receptors come from an adult with an advanced solid tumor such as melanoma, head and neck, liver or kidney cancer. Each CDR3 is given with its conserved first and last residue. D genes are given only for firm matches. The size entry is marked missing in some rows and otherwise reads once, few, many or a size class.

>TRBV9|-|TRBJ2-3|15|-
TGTGCCAGCAGCCGACAGACTCCCAGCACAGATACGCAGTATTTT
CASSRQTPSTDTQYF
>TRBV2|-|TRBJ2-7|16|TRBD1
TGTGCCAGCTCCGGGATGGCGGGACAGGGATTCCGCGAGCAGTACTTC
CASSGMAGQGFREQYF
>TRBV7-2|few|TRBJ2-7|14|-
TGTGCCAGCAGCTTTTCGCGGGATGACTACGAGCAGTACTTC
CASSFSRDDYEQYF
>TRBV18|-|TRBJ1-5|14|-
TGTGCCAGCTCACCACAGGCCAGCAATCAGCCCCAGCATTTT
CASSPQASNQPQHF
>TRBV12-5|-|TRBJ1-1|12|-
TGTGCTAGTGGTTTGGCCGGGACTGAAGCTTTCTTT
CASGLAGTEAFF
>TRBV11-2|-|TRBJ1-5|15|-
TGTGCCAGCAGCTTGGGGGTCGGACAAAATCAGCCCCAGCATTTT
CASSLGVGQNQPQHF
>TRBV11-2|-|TRBJ1-2|16|TRBD1
TGTGCCAGCAGCCCCTCCGGGACAGGGGGCTACTATGGCTACACCTTC
CASSPSGTGGYYGYTF
>TRBV4-1|-|TRBJ2-1|16|-
TGCGCCAGCAGCCAAGATCAATCCGGAACCTACAATGAGCAGTTCTTC
CASSQDQSGTYNEQFF
>TRBV5-1|-|TRBJ2-5|14|-
TGCGCCAGCAGGCCAAATTTATCGGACGGGACCCAGTACTTC
CASRPNLSDGTQYF
>TRBV12-5|-|TRBJ1-5|15|-
TGTGCTAGTGGTTTGGGTACATCCGGCGGTCAGCCCCAGCATTTT
CASGLGTSGGQPQHF
>TRBV4-3|-|TRBJ2-5|16|-
TGCGCCAGCAGCCAAGAATGGAGGGGGCCGGGGGAGACCCAGTACTTC
CASSQEWRGPGETQYF
>TRBV5-1|-|TRBJ1-3|13|-
TGCGCCAGCAGTCCGGACTCTGGAAACACCATATATTTT
CASSPDSGNTIYF
>TRBV5-1|-|TRBJ1-1|17|TRBD1
TGCGCCAGCAGCCCCGATGGGACAGGGGTGGAGAACACTGAAGCTTTCTTT
CASSPDGTGVENTEAFF
>TRBV28|-|TRBJ1-1|11|-
TGTGCCAGCAGTTTAAGCACTGAAGCTTTCTTT
CASSLSTEAFF
>TRBV5-4|-|TRBJ2-1|15|TRBD2
TGTGCCAGCAGCCCTACTAGCGGGGGGTACAATGAGCAGTTCTTC
CASSPTSGGYNEQFF
>TRBV4-3|-|TRBJ2-5|15|-
TGCGCCAGCAGTCCAAGTCTGACGGATCAAGAGACCCAGTACTTC
CASSPSLTDQETQYF
>TRBV7-3|-|TRBJ2-1|16|-
TGTGCCAGCAGCTTAACCTGGACTACCCTATACAATGAGCAGTTCTTC
CASSLTWTTLYNEQFF
>TRBV6-1|-|TRBJ1-6|15|-
TGTGCCAGCAGCCCCGACAGGCTACATAATTCACCCCTCCACTTT
CASSPDRLHNSPLHF
>TRBV28|-|TRBJ1-1|15|-
TGTGCCAGCAGCTACTTTGGGGCCGCGAACACTGAAGCTTTCTTT
CASSYFGAANTEAFF
>TRBV5-1|-|TRBJ2-3|15|TRBD2
TGCGCCAGCACCCTAGCGGGAGGGTGGGGAGATACGCAGTATTTT
CASTLAGGWGDTQYF
>TRBV19|-|TRBJ2-2|15|-
TGTGCCAGTAGTATGAGGACGGTGAACACCGGGGAGCTGTTTTTT
CASSMRTVNTGELFF
>TRBV6-1|-|TRBJ2-3|15|-
TGTGCCAGCAGTGGTTCCATAGGGAGCCCAGATACGCAGTATTTT
CASSGSIGSPDTQYF
>TRBV28|once|TRBJ2-7|15|TRBD2
TGTGCCAGCAGTTTAGCGGTAGCGGGAGGTTTGGAGCAGTACTTC
CASSLAVAGGLEQYF
>TRBV10-3|-|TRBJ2-3|19|-
TGTGCCATCAGTGAGTCAAGCAGATGGCAGGGGACGGGGACAGATACGCAGTATTTT
CAISESSRWQGTGTDTQYF
>TRBV2|once|TRBJ1-2|14|-
TGTGCCAGCACCGTGGAGGGGGTTAACTATGGCTACACCTTC
CASTVEGVNYGYTF
>TRBV5-1|-|TRBJ1-2|16|TRBD1
TGCGCCAGCAGCTTGGCCCGGGACAGGGGCTGGGATGGCTACACCTTC
CASSLARDRGWDGYTF
>TRBV25-1|-|TRBJ1-3|12|-
TGTGCCAGCAAGTCCCCTGGAAACACCATATATTTT
CASKSPGNTIYF
>TRBV9|-|TRBJ1-3|14|-
TGTGCCAGCAGCGTAGGGTGGGAGGGAAACACCATATATTTT
CASSVGWEGNTIYF
>TRBV19|-|TRBJ1-4|16|-
TGTGCCAGTAGTCCCCGAGGGGCCCCCGGGGCGGAAAAACTGTTTTTT
CASSPRGAPGAEKLFF
>TRBV19|-|TRBJ1-1|15|TRBD1
TGTGCCAGTAGTCCGCGGACAGGCCGGGGGACTGAAGCTTTCTTT
CASSPRTGRGTEAFF
>TRBV5-1|-|TRBJ2-2|15|-
TGCGCCAGCAGCTTGGCCGGGCAGGGAACCGGGGAGCTGTTTTTT
CASSLAGQGTGELFF
>TRBV19|-|TRBJ1-4|13|TRBD1
TGTGCCACCAAACAGGGGGCTCGGGAAAAACTGTTTTTT
CATKQGAREKLFF
>TRBV9|-|TRBJ1-1|14|-
TGTGCCAGCAGCGTACAGGGTAATAGCGCTGAAGCTTTCTTT
CASSVQGNSAEAFF
>TRBV28|-|TRBJ2-1|15|-
TGTGCCAGCAGTTTCGGGCAGGCCCTCTACAATGAGCAGTTCTTC
CASSFGQALYNEQFF
>TRBV7-3|-|TRBJ2-3|13|-
TGTGCCAGCAGCCCGGGACACATAGATACGCAGTATTTT
CASSPGHIDTQYF
>TRBV19|-|TRBJ2-5|16|-
TGTGCCAGTAGTATAGATGGGTTATTGGGTAAGGAGACCCAGTACTTC
CASSIDGLLGKETQYF
>TRBV5-4|-|TRBJ2-6|15|-
TGTGCCAGCAGTCAGGGGGGGTCTGGGGCCAACGTCCTGACTTTC
CASSQGGSGANVLTF
>TRBV7-2|-|TRBJ1-5|15|-
TGTGCCAGCAGCTTATGGGGGGACGGTAATCAGCCCCAGCATTTT
CASSLWGDGNQPQHF
>TRBV6-6|-|TRBJ1-5|14|-
TGTGCCAGCAGTCCCGTGGAGGGGGTTCAGCCCCAGCATTTT
CASSPVEGVQPQHF
>TRBV28|once|TRBJ1-3|16|-
TGTGCCAGCAGTTCCTTAACACCGCGTTCTGGAAACACCATATATTTT
CASSSLTPRSGNTIYF
>TRBV14|-|TRBJ1-3|14|TRBD1
TGTGCCAGCAGCCTGCGGACAGGGAGGGACACCATATATTTT
CASSLRTGRDTIYF
>TRBV4-3|-|TRBJ1-2|13|TRBD1
TGCGCCAGCAGCGCCGGACAGGGACAAGGCTACACCTTC
CASSAGQGQGYTF
>TRBV7-3|-|TRBJ1-1|14|-
TGTGCCAGCAGCTCTCAGGGCAAGGGGACTGAAGCTTTCTTT
CASSSQGKGTEAFF
>TRBV2|-|TRBJ2-2|16|-
TGTGCCAGCAGTGCGAATGGGCGCTCCACCACCGGGGAGCTGTTTTTT
CASSANGRSTTGELFF
>TRBV10-2|once|TRBJ1-2|14|TRBD1
TGCGCCAGCAGTTGGGAGGACAGGATCTATGGCTACACCTTC
CASSWEDRIYGYTF
>TRBV7-9|few|TRBJ1-4|13|-
TGTGCCAGCAGCTATTTAACAGGGAAAGGACTGTTTTTT
CASSYLTGKGLFF
>TRBV7-9|-|TRBJ2-3|16|-
TGTGCCAGCAGCTTAGCCGCAAGCCCTAGCACAGATACGCAGTATTTT
CASSLAASPSTDTQYF
>TRBV28|once|TRBJ1-1|14|-
TGTGCCAGCAGGGTCAGGGTCCCGAACACTGAAGCTTTCTTT
CASRVRVPNTEAFF
>TRBV4-1|-|TRBJ2-7|15|-
TGCGCCAGCAGGCATCACCGGGACGGTACCTACGAGCAGTACTTC
CASRHHRDGTYEQYF